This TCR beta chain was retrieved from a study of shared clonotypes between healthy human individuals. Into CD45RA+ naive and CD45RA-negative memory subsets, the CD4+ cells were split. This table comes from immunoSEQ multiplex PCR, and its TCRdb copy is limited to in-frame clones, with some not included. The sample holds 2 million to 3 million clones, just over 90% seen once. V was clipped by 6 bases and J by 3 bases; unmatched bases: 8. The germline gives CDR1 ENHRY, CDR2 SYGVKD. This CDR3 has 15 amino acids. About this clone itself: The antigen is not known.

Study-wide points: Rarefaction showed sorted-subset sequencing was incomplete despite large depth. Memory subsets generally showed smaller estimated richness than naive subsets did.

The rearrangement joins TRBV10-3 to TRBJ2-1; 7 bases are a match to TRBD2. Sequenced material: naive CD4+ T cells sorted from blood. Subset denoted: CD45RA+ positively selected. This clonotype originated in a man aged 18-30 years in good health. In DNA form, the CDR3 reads TGTGCCATCAGCGGACTAGTAACGGGCTACAATGAGCAGTTCTTC. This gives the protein CAISGLVTGYNEQFF.